This T cell receptor beta chain derives from a study of T cells in Graves' hyperthyroidism and ophthalmopathy. Overall study findings and caveats: Ophthalmopathy was told apart from stable hyperthyroidism by a 13 V-J model.

Amplified regions were TCR beta CDR3 sequences from RNA transcripts. Carried out on the TCR CDR3, a first-round RT-PCR used the HTBI primer set. TCRdb fed the multiplex PCR reads into MiXCR, producing one record per CDR3 protein. The table lists roughly 380,000 distinct CDR3 sequences, about an eighth of them singletons. This CDR3 has 15 amino acids. V was cut by 4 bases and J by 5 bases, with 15 bases left in between. Per germline, CDR1 MNHEY and CDR2 SVGEGT. This clonotype was observed a few times. Its antigen remains unidentified. Material: blood. The genes are TRBV6-2 or TRBV6-3 and TRBJ1-5; possibly TRBD1 for D (5 bases). The source is a woman aged 18-30 years with Graves' hyperthyroidism. The CDR3 region is CASSWYSGNDQPQHF. The CDR3 DNA follows: TGTGCCAGCAGTTGGTACTCAGGGAATGATCAGCCCCAGCATTTT.